Included here is one T cell receptor beta chain sequence, with context. These data belong to a study of blood T cell repertoires in COVID-19. Study-wide context: Sites across the United States, Italy and Spain contributed samples from acute and convalescent COVID-19.

Libraries were prepared by immunoSEQ multiplex PCR; TCRdb keeps only in-frame clonotypes and omits some of them. The table records 250,000 or so clones, 90% of them present only once. This CDR3 has 15 amino acids. The germline V gene encodes CDR1 LNHDA and CDR2 SQIVND (reference sequence). V gave up 3 bases and J gave up 0 bases; unmatched junction bases: 2. This TCR derives from a woman aged 55-69 years with COVID-19, enrolled during active disease. The sequencing input was peripheral blood. This chain uses TRBV19 with TRBJ1-1; 9 bases fit TRBD1. CDR3 bases: TGTGCCAGTAGTATCCGGACAGGGGTGAACACTGAAGCTTTCTTT. This encodes CASSIRTGVNTEAFF.